This T cell receptor (beta chain) derives from a study of shared clonotypes between healthy human individuals. Only in-frame clones appear in the TCRdb table, and some are missing; sequencing was by immunoSEQ multiplex PCR. The profile shows 2 million or so clones, over 85% of them singletons. Germline V gene lookup returns CDR1 MNHEY and CDR2 SMNVEV (reference sequence). Trimming removed 0 bases at V and 8 bases at J, with 7 bases between. CDR3 size: 13 residues. Naive CD8 cells were CD45RO-negative, positively selected for CCR7, excluding terminally differentiated effector memory CD45RA+ cells. V gene TRBV27 combines with J gene TRBJ2-2, with D uncertain. The origin of this receptor is a man between 18 and 29 years old in good health. Sequencing was done on a sample of naive CD8+ T cells sorted from blood. CDR3 nucleotides: TGTGCCAGCAGTTTATCAAGGTCTGGGGAGCTGTTTTTT. Translated: CASSLSRSGELFF.